This T cell receptor beta chain was captured by sequencing in a study of shared clonotypes between healthy human individuals. Overall study: CD4 naive and memory got three plates each, CD8 naive two, CD8 memory one.

The CDR3 is made up of 15 amino acids. Germline-derived CDR1 and CDR2 are SGHTA and FQGNSA. V was shortened by 5 bases and J by 0 bases, with 13 bases between the two germline ends. In the naive CD8 group, cells lacked CD45RO and were positively selected for CCR7, so terminally differentiated effector memory CD45RA+ cells were left out. Several immunoSEQ plates held equal portions of the genomic DNA taken from each subset. The table came from immunoSEQ multiplex PCR; TCRdb's copy has only in-frame clones and leaves some out. This sample has 1.5 million to 2.5 million clones, with just under 95% found just once.

Input material: naive CD8+ T cells sorted from blood. The genes are TRBV7-2 and TRBJ1-2; TRBD1 might be the D (5 bases). The clonotype comes from a man younger than 30 in good health. CDR3 amino acids: CASSRGNRANYGYTF. CDR3 in DNA: TGTGCCAGCAGCCGGGGGAACAGAGCTAACTATGGCTACACCTTC.